The 12 T cell receptor beta chains given below trace back to one sample, sequenced in a study of shared clonotypes between healthy human individuals. The assay was immunoSEQ multiplex PCR, and TCRdb's table has in-frame clones only and misses some. Seen here are around 1,900,000 clones, approximately 92% observed once, and the top ten hold more than 1.5%. CD45RO-negative cells were positively selected for CCR7, leaving out terminally differentiated effector memory CD45RA+ cells. Material: naive CD8+ T cells from PBMCs. The origin of the receptors is a man younger than 35 in good health. Some clones in this sample may be carry-over from other donors' samples.

The gene calls are TRBV28 and TRBJ1-5; 9 nucleotides line up with TRBD1. This CDR3 is built from 17 residues. The junction had 12 bases not matched to a gene; V was cut back by 4 bases and J by 5 bases. CDR1 and CDR2 from the germline V gene are MDHEN and SYDVKM. CDR3 amino acids: CASSSGFRDRAHQPQHF. CDR3 nucleotides: TGTGCCAGCAGTTCCGGTTTCCGGGACAGGGCACATCAGCCCCAGCATTTT.

V and J are TRBV11-1 and TRBJ2-7; D perhaps matches TRBD1 (5 bases). This CDR3 comprises 16 residues. Germline V lookup: CDR1 SGHAT, CDR2 FQDESV (reference sequence). Trimming cost V 2 bases and J 1 base, with 15 bases left between them. CDR3 sequence reads: CASSLRTGLVSYEQYF. In DNA, the CDR3 is TGTGCCAGCAGCTTACGCACAGGTTTAGTTTCCTACGAGCAGTACTTC.

The rearrangement uses TRBV11-2 and TRBJ1-5; D not certain. V shed 1 base and J shed 6 bases, with 7 bases lying between them. The CDR3 covers 13 residues. Germline V lookup: CDR1 SGHAT, CDR2 FQNNGV. In DNA, the CDR3 is TGTGCCAGCAGCTTAGGGCCTGGTCAGCCCCAGCATTTT. It codes for CASSLGPGQPQHF.

This clone was counted many times. The genes are TRBV30 and TRBJ2-5; possible D gene TRBD2, 5 bases. The germline gives CDR1 GTSNPN, CDR2 SVGIG (reference sequence). Trimming shortened V by 1 base and J by 4 bases, and 13 bases separated the two germline ends. The CDR3 extends over 14 amino acids. CDR3 sequence: CAWSARDSGETQYF. The CDR3 bases are TGTGCCTGGAGTGCCCGGGATTCGGGAGAGACCCAGTACTTC. Full variable domain (rest looked up from reference TRBV30 and TRBJ2-5): SQTIHQWPATLVQPVGSPLSLECTVEGTSNPNLYWYRQAAGRGLQLLFYSVGIGQISSEVPQNLSASRPQDRQFILSSKKLLLSDSGFYLCAWSARDSGETQYFGPGTRLLVL.

The chain combines TRBV29-1 with TRBJ2-2; TRBD2 aligns across 8 bases. Germline V gives CDR1 SQVTM, CDR2 ANQGSEA. V lost 5 bases and J lost 4; bases outside the gene matches: 9. The CDR3 runs to 15 residues. This chain's CDR3 is CSVPVGAGGTGELFF. The DNA of the CDR3 is TGCAGCGTTCCCGTGGGGGCGGGAGGCACCGGGGAGCTGTTTTTT.

This chain connects TRBV7-9 to TRBJ2-5; D unclear. CDR1 SEHNR and CDR2 FQNEAQ come from the germline V gene (reference sequence). The CDR3 loop spans 16 amino acids. V shed 0 bases and J shed 5 bases, with 16 bases lying between them. CDR3 DNA sequence: TGTGCCAGCAGCTTAGCTGGTTTGGTCCCTTGGGAGACCCAGTACTTC. Its protein is CASSLAGLVPWETQYF.

This sequence joins TRBV30 and TRBJ2-5; 8 nucleotides line up with TRBD2. The germline gives CDR1 GTSNPN, CDR2 SVGIG (reference sequence). CDR3 length: 16 amino acids. V shed 1 base and J 1 base; nucleotides not matched to a gene: 8. CDR3 in DNA: TGTGCCTGGAGTGCCGGACCGGGGGGGGTCCAAGAGACCCAGTACTTC. It yields the protein CAWSAGPGGVQETQYF.

This clone showed up just once. This sample also contains other DNA sequences that code for the same CDR3. The V gene is TRBV27, the J gene TRBJ2-3, with D possibly TRBD2 on 6 matching bases. V was clipped by 3 bases and J by 5 bases, with 6 bases between them. Germline CDR1 MNHEY, CDR2 SMNVEV (reference sequence). The CDR3 is made up of 12 amino acids. The CDR3 nucleotides read TGTGCCAGCAGTTTTAGCGGAGATACGCAGTATTTT. Amino acid sequence: CASSFSGDTQYF.

The chain couples TRBV6-6 to TRBJ2-7; 13 bases are a match to TRBD2. V lost 6 bases, J lost 5 bases, and 7 bases stayed unmatched. Germline CDR1 and CDR2: MNHNY and SVGAGI (reference sequence). The CDR3 length is 15 residues. The CDR3 protein is CASSARTSGSDEQYF. Written as DNA, the CDR3 is TGTGCCAGCAGCGCCAGGACTAGCGGGAGCGACGAGCAGTACTTC.

In DNA form, the CDR3 reads TGTGCCACAAACGAACAGATCTACAATGAGCAGTTCTTC. It specifies CATNEQIYNEQFF. V gene TRBV7-2 combines with J gene TRBJ2-1; no firm D call. Trimming took off 10 bases at V and 3 bases at J, with 13 bases between the two ends. Per the germline V gene, CDR1 is SGHTA and CDR2 is FQGNSA. The CDR3 spans 13 residues.

This clone was observed once. V gene TRBV5-5 combines with J gene TRBJ2-7; D is perhaps TRBD1 or TRBD2 (5 bases each). This CDR3 spans 15 amino acids. V was trimmed by 1 base and J by 0 bases, leaving 11 bases between them. The germline CDR1 and CDR2 sequences are SGHKS and YYEKEE (reference sequence). The chain's CDR3 is CASSLREGRSYEQYF. The CDR3 coding sequence is TGTGCCAGCAGCTTGCGTGAGGGACGCTCCTACGAGCAGTACTTC.

This chain connects TRBV10-3 to TRBJ2-2; D is unresolved. This CDR3 comprises 15 residues. Germline loops: CDR1 ENHRY, CDR2 SYGVKD. Trimming cost V 2 bases and J 2 bases, with 9 bases left between them. The DNA of the CDR3 is TGTGCCATCAGTGAGGGACCAGTCAACACCGGGGAGCTGTTTTTT. This gives the protein CAISEGPVNTGELFF.